These T cell receptor beta chains were read from a single sample in a study of cytomegalovirus exposure and HLA in healthy donors. Assay used: immunoSEQ multiplex PCR; TCRdb lists only in-frame clones, some missing. This table holds 90,000 to 120,000 clones, roughly 80% found once. The sample comprised PBMCs. These receptors came from a male donor in good health and CMV-seropositive. CDR3s include the opening cysteine and the closing phenylalanine or tryptophan. The D gene is left open where the match is weak. The size field is filled for only some rows; it gives once, few, many or a size class.

clone_size,d_call,v_call,j_call,cdr3_nt,cdr3_aa
once,TRBD1,TRBV19,TRBJ1-1,TGTGCCAGTAGTACTCCTGGGACAGCCACTGAAGCTTTCTTT,CASSTPGTATEAFF
NA,TRBD2,TRBV6-1,TRBJ2-3,TGTGCCAGCAGCCTAGCGGGGGCCACAGATACGCAGTATTTT,CASSLAGATDTQYF
NA,TRBD1,TRBV7-9,TRBJ1-6,TGTGCCAGCAGCTCGGGACAGGAGAATTCACCCCTCCACTTT,CASSSGQENSPLHF
NA,TRBD2,TRBV7-9,TRBJ2-7,TGTGCCAGCAGCCTATATTCCGGGGGGATCTACGAGCAGTACTTC,CASSLYSGGIYEQYF
NA,NA,TRBV10-1,TRBJ2-3,TGCGCCAGCAGTGATTTGGGGCTGCTTGGGCCAGATACGCAGTATTTT,CASSDLGLLGPDTQYF
NA,NA,TRBV30,TRBJ1-6,TGTGCCTGGAGTGCGACGCGGGGGACCCTCCACTTT,CAWSATRGTLHF
NA,NA,TRBV7-2,TRBJ2-5,TGTGCCAGCAGCCCTAGACAACCCGAGCGGGAGACCCAGTACTTC,CASSPRQPERETQYF
NA,TRBD1,TRBV4-2,TRBJ1-6,TGTGCCAGCAGCCGCGGGACAGAGAATTCACCCCTCCACTTT,CASSRGTENSPLHF
NA,NA,TRBV7-2,TRBJ2-3,TGTGCCAGCAGCTTAGACCAGGGTACGCAGTATTTT,CASSLDQGTQYF
NA,TRBD2,TRBV9,TRBJ2-3,TGTGCCAGCAGCCCCCCTAGCGGGGGGGCCTCAGATACGCAGTATTTT,CASSPPSGGASDTQYF
NA,NA,TRBV29-1,TRBJ2-2,TGCAGCGCCAGGCTCCATTTAGCGAACGGGGAGCTGTTTTTT,CSARLHLANGELFF
NA,NA,TRBV6-5,TRBJ1-1,TGTGCCAGCAGCTTCTCCATGACAGGCGAAGCTTTCTTT,CASSFSMTGEAFF
NA,TRBD1,TRBV29-1,TRBJ2-5,TGCAGCGTTGCGGGACAGGGGAGGGCGGAGACCCAGTACTTC,CSVAGQGRAETQYF
NA,NA,TRBV10-1,TRBJ2-2,TGCGCCAGCAGAGAGGACAGCTTCACCGGGGAGCTGTTTTTT,CASREDSFTGELFF
few,NA,TRBV5-1,TRBJ2-1,TGCGCCAGCAGCTTGCCGGCAGGGTCCGATGAGCAGTTCTTC,CASSLPAGSDEQFF
NA,NA,TRBV10-1,TRBJ2-5,TGCGCCAGCAGTGGAGTGTTGGAGCCGGGGGAGACCCAGTACTTC,CASSGVLEPGETQYF
NA,TRBD2,TRBV11-2,TRBJ2-1,TGTGCCAGCAGCCGTGGGACTAGCGGCTCCTACAATGAGCAGTTCTTC,CASSRGTSGSYNEQFF
NA,NA,TRBV5-1,TRBJ2-5,TGCGCCAGCAGCCTCAGGACAGCCCAAGAGACCCAGTACTTC,CASSLRTAQETQYF
NA,TRBD1,TRBV4-3,TRBJ2-7,TGCGCCAGCAGCTACGACAGGGGGTACGAGCAGTACTTC,CASSYDRGYEQYF
NA,TRBD2,TRBV6-1,TRBJ2-3,TGTGCCAGCAGGGGCGGGGGGGGTCGCACAGATACGCAGTATTTT,CASRGGGGRTDTQYF
few,TRBD1,TRBV7-2,TRBJ2-3,TGTGCCAGCAGCTTAGCGCCCGGGACAGGGAGTGATACGCAGTATTTT,CASSLAPGTGSDTQYF
NA,TRBD1,TRBV7-9,TRBJ2-5,TGTGCCAGCAGCCCGTGGACAGGGGGAGAGACCCAGTACTTC,CASSPWTGGETQYF
NA,TRBD1,TRBV2,TRBJ1-1,TGTGCCAGCAGTCCGGACAGGGGCACCTTGAACACTGAAGCTTTCTTT,CASSPDRGTLNTEAFF
NA,NA,TRBV27,TRBJ1-2,TGTGCCAGCAGTTTACGGGCGGAGGACTTCCGGTATGGCTACACCTTC,CASSLRAEDFRYGYTF
few,NA,TRBV2,TRBJ1-2,TGTGCCAGCAGTAGAGAGGTCTACACCAATGGCTACACCTTC,CASSREVYTNGYTF
NA,NA,TRBV5-1,TRBJ2-7,TGCGCCAGCAGGCCGCCCATAACAGGGGGGGACGAGCAGTACTTC,CASRPPITGGDEQYF
NA,TRBD1,TRBV18,TRBJ2-7,TGTGCCAGCTCAGGACAGGGGGCGAACGAGCAGTACTTC,CASSGQGANEQYF
NA,TRBD2,TRBV2,TRBJ2-3,TGTGCCAGCGGGACTAGCCTCAGGTCAGATACGCAGTATTTT,CASGTSLRSDTQYF
NA,NA,TRBV14,TRBJ1-1,TGTGCCAGCAGCCTACAAGTCACTGAAGCTTTCTTT,CASSLQVTEAFF
NA,TRBD2,TRBV18,TRBJ2-3,TGTGCCAGCTCACCAGAACTAGCGGGGGGCACGGGTACGCAGTATTTT,CASSPELAGGTGTQYF
NA,TRBD1,TRBV18,TRBJ2-7,TGTGCCAGCTCACCACGTGCACCGGGACAGGGCTGGGAGCAGTACTTC,CASSPRAPGQGWEQYF
NA,NA,TRBV6-5,TRBJ1-1,TGTGCCAGCAGTTACTCGAGAAGCCCATTGAACACTGAAGCTTTCTTT,CASSYSRSPLNTEAFF
NA,TRBD2,TRBV4-3,TRBJ2-7,TGCGCCAGCAGCCAAGATGGGGGGGTAGCCTACGAGCAGTACTTC,CASSQDGGVAYEQYF
NA,NA,TRBV4-3,TRBJ1-2,TGCGCCAGCAGCCAAGGCCGCGATGGCTACACCTTC,CASSQGRDGYTF
NA,NA,TRBV19,TRBJ2-5,TGTGCCAGTAGGCCCCGAGGCGGGGCTGAAGAGACCCAGTACTTC,CASRPRGGAEETQYF